The 20 T cell receptor beta chains below all came from one sample that was sequenced in a study of beta chain features in type 1 diabetes. As every portion of the isolated RNA was reverse transcribed, the sequencing read expressed TCRB transcripts. Some clones are missing from TCRdb's copy, which holds only in-frame ones; the method was immunoSEQ multiplex PCR. The table records hundreds of thousands of clones, around 30% of them present only once. Material: naive CD4+ T cells from blood. These receptors were collected from a young man in good health.

The table lists this clone with a few counts. The gene calls are TRBV6-5 and TRBJ2-7, with D unclear. CDR1 and CDR2 from the germline V gene are MNHEY and SVGAGI. The ends were cut back, 8 bases at V and 0 bases at J, with 11 bases in the middle. The CDR3 is 13 amino acids. The CDR3 loop reads CASRAAGSYEQYF. CDR3 nucleotides: TGTGCCAGCCGCGCTGCCGGCTCCTACGAGCAGTACTTC.

A note on this clone: Additional DNA sequences in this sample encode the identical CDR3. This rearrangement joins TRBV9 to TRBJ2-3, with D uncertain. Trimming removed 0 bases from V and 3 bases from J, with 2 bases in between. CDR3 length equals 12 residues. Per the germline V gene, CDR1 is SGDLS and CDR2 is YYNGEE. The CDR3 spells CASSVATDTQYF. In nucleotides, the CDR3 is TGTGCCAGCAGCGTAGCTACAGATACGCAGTATTTT.

This clone occurred a few times. The chain couples TRBV19 to TRBJ2-1; 13 bases align to TRBD2. V lost 4 bases, J lost 8 bases, and 11 bases stayed unmatched. CDR1 and CDR2 from the germline V gene are LNHDA and SQIVND (reference sequence). This CDR3 contains 17 residues. The CDR3 DNA reads TGTGCCAGTAGTACTCGCTCCTGGACTAGCGGGAGCTATGAGCAGTTCTTC. Protein: CASSTRSWTSGSYEQFF.

This clone was observed a few times. The sample contains more than one DNA sequence encoding this CDR3. The gene calls are TRBV7-9 and TRBJ2-3; the match to TRBD2 covers 10 bases. Germline V gene sequence: CDR1 SEHNR, CDR2 FQNEAQ (reference sequence). V dropped 5 bases and J dropped 0; count of bases not matched to a gene: 2. The CDR3 has 15 residues. The CDR3 is CASSRTSGSTDTQYF. DNA of the CDR3: TGTGCCAGCAGCCGGACTAGCGGTAGCACAGATACGCAGTATTTT.

V is TRBV7-2 and J is TRBJ2-3, with 7 nucleotides matching TRBD2. J lost 3 bases, V lost 4 bases, and 10 bases had no gene match. Per germline, CDR1 SGHTA and CDR2 FQGNSA. CDR3 length: 16 residues. CDR3 loop: CASSSRERDGTDTQYF. The CDR3 coding sequence is TGTGCCAGCAGCTCCCGGGAGCGGGATGGGACAGATACGCAGTATTTT.

The V call is TRBV5-8, the J call TRBJ2-1; the D is unclear. The CDR3 covers 16 residues. V lost 0 bases and J lost 3, with 13 bases in between. Germline CDR1 reads SGHTS; CDR2 reads YDEGEE. CDR3 nucleotides: TGTGCCAGCAGCTTGGCTCTTCGGCAGTTCTACAATGAGCAGTTCTTC. It translates to CASSLALRQFYNEQFF.

This chain joins TRBV29-1 and TRBJ2-5; TRBD1 matches 10 bases. This CDR3 has 15 residues. Trimming removed 4 bases from V and 5 bases from J; junction bases left unmatched: 10. CDR1 and CDR2 from the germline V gene are SQVTM and ANQGSEA. CDR3 DNA: TGCAGCGTTGGAGGGTCGGGACAGGGGATTGAGACCCAGTACTTC. It codes for CSVGGSGQGIETQYF.

This clone has only a few counts. The rearrangement joins TRBV7-2 to TRBJ1-2; D is uncertain. The CDR3 totals 12 residues. CDR1 and CDR2 (germline): SGHTA, FQGNSA. The germline V and J ends were trimmed by 0 bases and 8 bases, with 7 bases remaining between them. DNA of the CDR3: TGTGCCAGCAGCTTAGCTCCTGGCGGCTACACCTTC. This encodes CASSLAPGGYTF.

This clone has only one observation. The CDR3 sequence: CASRTQSAGTIYF. CDR3 bases: TGTGCCTCTAGGACCCAATCAGCGGGCACCATATATTTT. This chain links TRBV30 with TRBJ1-3; D is unresolved. The CDR3 loop spans 13 amino acids. Trimming left V 7 bases short and J 9 bases short, with 19 bases between. Germline CDR1 is GTSNPN and CDR2 is SVGIG (reference sequence).

V is TRBV9 and J is TRBJ2-3, with no clear D. V shed 4 bases and J shed 7 bases, with 13 bases lying between them. The CDR3 length is 13 residues. Germline V CDR1 and CDR2: SGDLS, YYNGEE. Here the CDR3 DNA reads TGTGCCAGCAGCCCGACTTCCTCGAATACGCAGTATTTT. Protein: CASSPTSSNTQYF.

This sequence joins TRBV30 and TRBJ2-2, with 9 bases identical to TRBD2. The V gene's germline CDR1 is GTSNPN and CDR2 SVGIG (reference sequence). Trimming cost V 1 base and J 5 bases; bases outside gene matches: 2. The CDR3 has 14 residues. CDR3 bases: TGTGCCTGGAGTGGGACTAGCGATACCGGGGAGCTGTTTTTT. This encodes CAWSGTSDTGELFF. Full variable domain (remainder filled in from reference TRBV30 and TRBJ2-2): SQTIHQWPATLVQPVGSPLSLECTVEGTSNPNLYWYRQAAGRGLQLLFYSVGIGQISSEVPQNLSASRPQDRQFILSSKKLLLSDSGFYLCAWSGTSDTGELFFGEGSRLTVL.

The chain employs TRBV6-5 and TRBJ2-3; 7 positions match TRBD1. After removal of 2 bases from V and 6 bases from J, the junction contained 5 bases not matched to a gene. Germline lookup yields CDR1 MNHEY and CDR2 SVGAGI. The CDR3 sequence is 14 residues long. In DNA form, the CDR3 reads TGTGCCAGCAGTTACGACAGGGATAGGGATACGCAGTATTTT. Amino acids: CASSYDRDRDTQYF.

This clone was found a few times. The rearrangement uses TRBV7-2 and TRBJ2-3, with D tentatively TRBD1 (6 bases). This CDR3 is built from 16 residues. Trimming stripped 1 base from V and 1 base from J, with 12 bases between. The V gene's germline CDR1 is SGHTA and CDR2 FQGNSA. The CDR3, as DNA: TGTGCCAGCAGCTTAGAGTCAGGGGCCGGCACAGATACGCAGTATTTT. As protein: CASSLESGAGTDTQYF.

This clone was detected only a few times. V gene TRBV5-1 combines with J gene TRBJ2-5; no definite D call. The germline V gene encodes CDR1 SGHRS and CDR2 YFSETQ. V was pared by 8 bases and J by 3 bases, with 17 bases between. This CDR3 is built from 14 residues. The CDR3 sequence is CASRADLAEETQYF. DNA for the CDR3: TGCGCCAGTCGTGCCGACTTAGCAGAAGAGACCCAGTACTTC.

The chain combines TRBV4-2 with TRBJ2-7; D is ambiguous. Trimming removed 0 bases at V and 3 bases at J, with 9 bases between. Germline V lookup: CDR1 LGHNA, CDR2 YNFKEQ. The CDR3 loop spans 14 amino acids. The chain's CDR3 is CASSQDLTDYEQYF. The CDR3 DNA follows: TGTGCCAGCAGCCAAGATTTGACGGACTACGAGCAGTACTTC.

The genes are TRBV2 and TRBJ2-1; D unclear. In germline, CDR1 is SNHLY, CDR2 FYNNEI. V dropped 8 bases and J dropped 2 bases, with 13 bases sitting between them. This CDR3 is built from 14 residues. The CDR3 is CASAEGQAYNEQFF. CDR3 bases: TGTGCCAGCGCCGAAGGGCAAGCCTACAATGAGCAGTTCTTC.

The rearrangement uses TRBV10-3 and TRBJ2-2; D not certain. Germline values: CDR1 ENHRY, CDR2 SYGVKD. Trimming removed 2 bases from V and 7 bases from J, with 11 bases in between. The length of the CDR3 is 14 residues. The DNA for the CDR3 is TGTGCCATCAGTGAGCTCCTGAACGGCGGGGAGCTGTTTTTT. The encoded protein is CAISELLNGGELFF.

As concerns this clone: At the DNA level, this CDR3 is encoded by other sequences in the same sample as well. The chain is built from TRBV11-2 and TRBJ2-3, with TRBD1 as a possible D gene (6 bases). CDR1 is SGHAT and CDR2 is FQNNGV in the germline V gene. The length of the CDR3 is 16 residues. V shed 0 bases and J shed 3 bases, with 13 bases lying between them. DNA for the CDR3: TGTGCCAGCAGCTTAGATAGGGGGAGTGGGACAGATACGCAGTATTTT. Translated: CASSLDRGSGTDTQYF.

This clone has a handful of counts. This chain uses TRBV6-6 with TRBJ2-7, with 10 nucleotides matching TRBD2. Germline V lookup: CDR1 MNHNY, CDR2 SVGAGI (reference sequence). The CDR3 is 14 residues long. After removal of 6 bases from V and 2 bases from J, the junction contained 4 bases not matched to a gene. The DNA for the CDR3 is TGTGCCAGCAGACTAGCGGGACCTACCTACGAGCAGTACTTC. Translated, it gives CASRLAGPTYEQYF.

This clone has only a few counts. V gene TRBV25-1 combines with J gene TRBJ1-2, with TRBD1 identical over 7 bases. CDR3 length: 12 amino acids. Germline V lookup: CDR1 MGHDK, CDR2 SYGVNS. V was clipped by 10 bases and J by 2 bases; unmatched bases: 4. The CDR3 sequence: CATTGVNYGYTF. In DNA form, the CDR3 reads TGTGCCACCACAGGGGTAAACTATGGCTACACCTTC.